This is a list of T cell receptor beta chains from one sample in a study of beta chain features in type 1 diabetes. The assay was immunoSEQ multiplex PCR, and TCRdb's table has in-frame clones only and misses some. The sample lists hundreds of thousands of clones; 11% to 15% were seen once. Source material: naive CD4+ T cells from blood. The receptors were gathered from a man aged 18 to 29 with type 1 diabetes. The CDR3 runs from the conserved cysteine through the conserved F or W. The D gene is left open where the match is weak. Part of the rows lack a size; the others show once, few, many or a class for expanded clones.

>TRBJ2-7|TRBD1|NA|TRBV30
CACRDRTYEQYF
TGTGCCTGCCGGGACAGGACCTACGAGCAGTACTTC
>TRBJ1-6|NA|NA|TRBV5-1
CASSEEGHSPLHF
TGCGCCAGCAGCGAAGAAGGTCATTCACCCCTCCACTTT
>TRBJ2-7|TRBD1|few|TRBV7-2
CASSSVGLDRGREQYF
TGTGCCAGCAGCTCAGTCGGGTTGGACAGGGGGCGAGAGCAGTACTTC
>TRBJ1-2|NA|few|TRBV14
CASSQATDGYTF
TGTGCCAGCAGCCAAGCGACAGACGGCTACACCTTC
>TRBJ2-5|NA|few|TRBV6-5
CASSYGRESETQYF
TGTGCCAGCAGTTACGGACGGGAGTCTGAGACCCAGTACTTC
>TRBJ2-7|TRBD1|few|TRBV10-3
CAISDGDRGEQYF
TGTGCCATCAGTGATGGAGACAGGGGTGAGCAGTACTTC
>TRBJ1-1|TRBD1|few|TRBV30
CAWSPSGTGYPFF
TGTGCCTGGAGTCCCTCCGGGACAGGTTATCCTTTCTTT
>TRBJ2-2|NA|few|TRBV10-3
CAISVAVDTGELFF
TGTGCCATCAGTGTCGCAGTAGACACCGGGGAGCTGTTTTTT
>TRBJ2-4|NA|few|TRBV5-6
CATGSWDSALAKNIQYF
TGTGCCACCGGGTCTTGGGACTCAGCTCTAGCCAAAAACATTCAGTACTTC
>TRBJ2-3|NA|NA|TRBV7-9
CASSLLGFSTDTQYF
TGTGCCAGCAGCCTTCTCGGTTTTAGCACAGATACGCAGTATTTT
>TRBJ2-5|TRBD1|few|TRBV7-2
CASGTGAAETQYF
TGTGCCAGCGGGACAGGGGCAGCAGAGACCCAGTACTTC
>TRBJ2-7|TRBD1|NA|TRBV6-5
CASSPGTGVSYEQYF
TGTGCCAGCAGCCCCGGGACAGGTGTCTCCTACGAGCAGTACTTC
>TRBJ2-3|NA|NA|TRBV7-6
CATVGRPTDTQYF
TGTGCCACCGTGGGCAGGCCCACAGATACGCAGTATTTT
>TRBJ2-7|TRBD1|few|TRBV7-2
CASSPRAPGQGTNEQYF
TGTGCCAGCAGCCCCCGAGCCCCGGGACAGGGAACCAACGAGCAGTACTTC
>TRBJ1-1|NA|NA|TRBV2
CASTPHGMNTEAFF
TGTGCCAGCACCCCACATGGAATGAACACTGAAGCTTTCTTT
>TRBJ2-7|NA|NA|TRBV30
CAWGRAYEQYF
TGTGCCTGGGGCAGGGCCTACGAGCAGTACTTC
>TRBJ1-3|NA|NA|TRBV30
CAWSVRMGNTIYF
TGTGCCTGGAGTGTACGGATGGGAAACACCATATATTTT
>TRBJ1-1|TRBD1|few|TRBV19
CASIDGPRGDTEAFF
TGTGCCAGTATTGACGGACCCAGGGGGGACACTGAAGCTTTCTTT
>TRBJ2-7|NA|few|TRBV10-3
CAISESSYEQYF
TGTGCCATCAGTGAGTCGAGCTACGAGCAGTACTTC
>TRBJ2-1|NA|NA|TRBV5-6
CASSRDRNSYNEQFF
TGTGCCAGCAGCCGAGATAGGAACTCCTACAATGAGCAGTTCTTC
>TRBJ2-5|NA|NA|TRBV4-1
CASSQGSLQTKTQYF
TGCGCCAGCAGCCAAGGAAGTCTTCAAACGAAGACCCAGTACTTC
>TRBJ2-2|NA|few|TRBV7-3
CASKGSPNTGELFF
TGTGCCAGCAAAGGAAGCCCGAACACCGGGGAGCTGTTTTTT
>TRBJ2-7|TRBD1|NA|TRBV28
CASSSGQGVSYEQYF
TGTGCCAGCAGTTCGGGACAGGGGGTCTCCTACGAGCAGTACTTC
>TRBJ2-5|NA|few|TRBV19
CASSRGGVETQYF
TGTGCCAGTAGCCGCGGCGGGGTAGAGACCCAGTACTTC
>TRBJ1-3|TRBD1|NA|TRBV5-1
CASSLVGTEGNTIYF
TGCGCCAGCAGCTTGGTTGGGACAGAAGGAAACACCATATATTTT
>TRBJ2-1|TRBD2|few|TRBV18
CASSPGGTSGSNEQFF
TGTGCCAGCTCACCAGGTGGGACTAGCGGGAGTAATGAGCAGTTCTTC
>TRBJ2-7|NA|NA|TRBV19
CASRRVGTYEQYF
TGTGCCAGTAGGAGGGTTGGAACCTACGAGCAGTACTTC